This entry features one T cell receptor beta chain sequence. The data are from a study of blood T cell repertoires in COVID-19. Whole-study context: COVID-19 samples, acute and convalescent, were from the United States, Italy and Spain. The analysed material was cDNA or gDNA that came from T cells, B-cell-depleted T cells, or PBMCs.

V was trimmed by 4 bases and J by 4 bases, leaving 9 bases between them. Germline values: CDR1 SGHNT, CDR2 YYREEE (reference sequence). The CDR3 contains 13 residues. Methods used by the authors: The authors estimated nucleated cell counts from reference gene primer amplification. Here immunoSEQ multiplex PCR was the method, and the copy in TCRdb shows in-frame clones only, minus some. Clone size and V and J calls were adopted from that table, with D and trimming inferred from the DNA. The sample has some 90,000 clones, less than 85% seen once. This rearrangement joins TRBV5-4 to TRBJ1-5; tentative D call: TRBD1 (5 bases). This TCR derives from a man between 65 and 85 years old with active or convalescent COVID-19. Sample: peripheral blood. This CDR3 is CASSIDSNQPQHF. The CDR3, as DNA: TGTGCCAGCAGCATAGACAGTAATCAGCCCCAGCATTTT.